In its sample, the clone carrying this T cell receptor (beta chain) was seen a few times. Its antigen is not identified. With V trimmed by 5 bases and J by 3 bases, 4 bases remained unmatched. This CDR3 spans 15 amino acids. Germline CDR1 is SGHTA and CDR2 is FQGNSA. TCRdb used MiXCR to reprocess the 5' RACE reads, holding one entry per CDR3 protein. In the table there are 300,000 to 400,000 distinct CDR3 sequences, approximately 13% of which are singletons. These data belong to a study of T-cell memory formation after mild COVID-19. Study outcomes and limitations: Some responding clones appeared in pre-infection memory, suggesting cross-reactive memory joined.

The chain links TRBV7-2 to TRBJ2-2, with 9 bases fitting TRBD1. The origin of this receptor is a man between 18 and 29 years old who had mild COVID-19 (a few samples of this study predate the infection). Cell type and time point are not known. Sequencing used PBMCs or a T cell subset sorted from them (not recorded which). The chain's CDR3 is CASSPDRGHTGELFF. DNA for the CDR3: TGTGCCAGCAGCCCGGACAGGGGACACACCGGGGAGCTGTTTTTT.